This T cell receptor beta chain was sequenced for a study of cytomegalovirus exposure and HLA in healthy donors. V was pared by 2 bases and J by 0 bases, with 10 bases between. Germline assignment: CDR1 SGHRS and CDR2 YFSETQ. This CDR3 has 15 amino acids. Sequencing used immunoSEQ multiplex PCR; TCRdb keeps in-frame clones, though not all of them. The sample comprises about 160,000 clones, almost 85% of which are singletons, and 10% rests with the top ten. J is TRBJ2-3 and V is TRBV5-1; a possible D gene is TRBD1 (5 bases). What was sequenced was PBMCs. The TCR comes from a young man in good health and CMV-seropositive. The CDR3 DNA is TGCGCCAGCAGCTTTTCAGACAGTAGCACAGATACGCAGTATTTT. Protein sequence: CASSFSDSSTDTQYF.